Listed below are T cell receptor beta chains from one sample, sequenced in a study of blood T cell repertoires in COVID-19. Only in-frame clones appear in the TCRdb table, and some are missing; sequencing was by immunoSEQ multiplex PCR. This table has 490,000 or so clones, 88% appearing once. Sequenced sample: PBMCs or T cells enriched from blood (not recorded which). Every receptor here comes from a woman aged 40 to 55 who had recovered from COVID-19. Each CDR3 is given with its conserved first and last residue. D genes are given only for firm matches. Clone size is stated in some rows and not others, as once, few, many or a class when expanded.

V gene	D gene	J gene	clone size	CDR3 DNA	CDR3 protein
TRBV9	TRBD1	TRBJ1-2	.	TGTGCCAGCAGCCCACGACAGGGTGGCCCTTATGGCTACACCTTC	CASSPRQGGPYGYTF
TRBV19	TRBD2	TRBJ2-2	.	TGTGCCACCCCCAGACTAGCGGGAAACACCGGGGAGCTGTTTTTT	CATPRLAGNTGELFF
TRBV6-2/TRBV6-3	.	TRBJ1-5	.	TGTGCCAGCAGTTACTCGTCAGGGGTGGGCAATCAGCCCCAGCATTTT	CASSYSSGVGNQPQHF
TRBV6-2/TRBV6-3	TRBD2	TRBJ2-7	.	TGTGCCAGCAGTTACAGGACTAGCGGGAACGAGCAGTACTTC	CASSYRTSGNEQYF
TRBV10-3	TRBD2	TRBJ2-5	.	TGTGCCATCAGAGGGACTAGTGCTGAGACCCAGTACTTC	CAIRGTSAETQYF
TRBV5-6	TRBD2	TRBJ2-7	few	TGTGCCAGCAGCTTGGGACTAGCGGGAGCCTACGAGCAGTACTTC	CASSLGLAGAYEQYF
TRBV7-2	.	TRBJ2-2	.	TGTGCCAGCACCCTTGGTCCGGGGTTGTCCACCGGGGAGCTGTTTTTT	CASTLGPGLSTGELFF
TRBV4-1	TRBD1	TRBJ2-4	once	TGCGCCAGCAGCCAAGGAAGGGGGCGCGAAGGGTTGGCCAAAAACATTCAGTACTTC	CASSQGRGREGLAKNIQYF
TRBV4-2	TRBD1	TRBJ2-1	.	TGTGCCAGCAGCCATTTCCCCAACCCGACAGGGCTGTGGGACAATGAGCAGTTCTTC	CASSHFPNPTGLWDNEQFF
TRBV7-9	.	TRBJ1-1	.	TGTGCCAGCAGCTCCGGACAGAAAACTATGAACACTGAAGCTTTCTTT	CASSSGQKTMNTEAFF
TRBV15	.	TRBJ1-6	.	TGTGCCACCAGCAGAGCCCACAGTCAGTCTTCACCCCTCCACTTT	CATSRAHSQSSPLHF